Shown below are 9 T cell receptor beta chains from a single sample sequenced in a study of T cell responses to AZD1222 COVID-19 vaccine (dated by TCRdb to the early 2020s). The library was made by the immunoSEQ multiplex PCR assay. Entries here come from immuneACCESS through TCRdb and include only in-frame sequences with V and J called. Some clones fail to appear in such tables; in the studies checked, an unresolved V gene covers under half of the shortfall, and the cause of the remainder is unknown. Counted in this sample were approximately 150,000 clones; around 89% of them appeared once. The ten most abundant clones make up 5% to 5.5% of the sample. This sample's time point label indicates: baseline before first vaccination. The material was peripheral blood, obtained on day 0 of AZD1222 vaccination. These receptors came from an adult in good health.

This chain joins TRBV7-2 and TRBJ1-5, with 7 positions matching TRBD1. V trimming: 5 bases; J trimming: 7 bases; junction bases outside the gene matches: 11. The germline V gene encodes CDR1 SGHTA and CDR2 FQGNSA. The CDR3 loop spans 15 amino acids. CDR3 amino acids: CASSETTGLGQPQHF. The DNA of the CDR3 is TGTGCCAGCAGCGAAACGACAGGGTTGGGACAGCCCCAGCATTTT.

CDR3 coding DNA: TGTGCCAGAAGCTTCTACGGTTTGGGACTAGCGGGATGCACAGATACGCAGTATTTT. This encodes CARSFYGLGLAGCTDTQYF. The V and J genes are TRBV5-3 and TRBJ2-3, with 13 nucleotides matching TRBD2. TRBV5-3 is sorted into the ORF group, with uncertain function. V was clipped by 2 bases and J by 1 base; unmatched bases: 10. The CDR3 has 19 amino acids.

The V call is TRBV5-5, the J call TRBJ2-7; D uncertain. The CDR3 loop spans 13 amino acids. The V end lost 0 bases, the J end lost 6 bases, and 10 bases lay between the germline ends. Germline CDR1 reads SGHKS; CDR2 reads YYEKEE (reference sequence). The CDR3 coding sequence is TGTGCCAGCAGCTTGGGGCCAGTAGGCGAGCAGTACTTC. It codes for CASSLGPVGEQYF. Based on the CDR3 plus reference TRBV5-5 and TRBJ2-7, the full variable domain is DAGVTQSPTHLIKTRGQQVTLRCSPISGHKSVSWYQQVLGQGPQFIFQYYEKEERGRGNFPDRFSARQFPNYSSELNVNALLLGDSALYLCASSLGPVGEQYFGPGTRLTVT.

The chain combines TRBV4-1 with TRBJ2-2; D gene unclear. The V gene's germline CDR1 is MGHRA and CDR2 YSYEKL. Trimming removed 1 base from V and 0 bases from J, with 24 bases in between. The CDR3 sequence is 21 residues long. The DNA of the CDR3 is TGCGCCAGCAGCCAAGCTGACGACCTCAGGTACAGACCCGCGAACACCGGGGAGCTGTTTTTT. It translates to CASSQADDLRYRPANTGELFF.

The chain uses TRBV11-3 and TRBJ2-7; either TRBD1 or TRBD2 may fit D (6 bases each). CDR1 is SGHNT, CDR2 YENEEA, per germline. Trimming removed 5 bases at V and 1 base at J, with 18 bases between. This CDR3 spans 16 amino acids. The CDR3 here is CASSPAGQVLSYEQYF. The CDR3 coding sequence is TGTGCCAGCAGCCCCGCGGGACAAGTCCTATCCTACGAGCAGTACTTC. Complete variable domain (other parts from reference TRBV11-3 and TRBJ2-7): EAGVVQSPRYKIIEKKQPVAFWCNPISGHNTLYWYLQNLGQGPELLIRYENEEAVDDSQLPKDRFSAERLKGVDSTLKIQPAELGDSAVYLCASSPAGQVLSYEQYFGPGTRLTVT.

V and J are TRBV5-4 and TRBJ1-2; perhaps TRBD1 as D (5 bases). Deletions cut 0 bases from V and 5 bases from J, with 14 bases between. This CDR3 is 15 amino acids long. Germline V gene data show CDR1 as SGHNT and CDR2 as YYREEE (reference sequence). CDR3 sequence: CASSLAAGNAYGYTF. The CDR3 coding sequence is TGTGCCAGCAGCTTGGCCGCAGGGAACGCTTATGGCTACACCTTC.

The rearrangement links TRBV28 to TRBJ2-7; TRBD2 might be the D (5 bases). This CDR3 is 13 amino acids long. CDR1 and CDR2 (germline): MDHEN, SYDVKM. Between the trimmed V and J ends, which lost 8 bases and 4 bases, there was a span of 15 bases. CDR3 residues: CASARRFRYEQYF. The CDR3 DNA reads TGTGCCAGCGCCAGGAGGTTTCGGTACGAGCAGTACTTC.

The CDR3 protein is CASSQRQGNQPQHF. CDR3 in DNA: TGTGCCAGCAGTCAAAGACAGGGGAATCAGCCCCAGCATTTT. The V gene is TRBV2, the J gene TRBJ1-5; 8 bases fit TRBD1. The CDR3 extends over 14 amino acids. Germline V gene lookup returns CDR1 SNHLY and CDR2 FYNNEI. V gave up 5 bases and J gave up 4 bases; unmatched junction bases: 4.

This rearrangement joins TRBV23-1 to TRBJ2-7, with a weak D call TRBD1 (8 bases). TRBV23-1 has ORF status, its function being uncertain. V lost 4 bases, J lost 4 bases, and 20 bases lay in between. The CDR3 length is 16 residues. CDR3 nucleotides: TGCGCCAGCAGTCGCACAGGGGGGAGGGCCTTATACGAGCAGTACTTC. It codes for CASSRTGGRALYEQYF.